This T cell receptor (beta chain) is drawn from a study of cytomegalovirus exposure and HLA in healthy donors. Study at large: HLA-typed donors were the source of approximately 80 million unique TCRs held in an early data release.

About this clone: No antigen is known for it.

Study conclusions and caveats: A later analysis, which compared TCR beta chains of equal frequency, found the HLA-associated ones more clonally expanded. Later analysis suggested most CMV-associated TCR beta chains were HLA-restricted.

Primers: 60 Vbeta forward and 13 Jbeta reverse. Sequenced by immunoSEQ multiplex PCR; TCRdb stores in-frame clones only, minus some. The repertoire has under 150,000 clones, around 77% of them found once; the top ten carry roughly 5.9%. The CDR3 loop spans 15 amino acids. Trimming shortened V by 2 bases and J by 0 bases, and 10 bases separated the two germline ends. Germline V gene data show CDR1 as SGHRS and CDR2 as YFSETQ. Sequencing used PBMCs. This receptor was obtained from a woman in her twenties or thirties in good health and CMV-seropositive. V is TRBV5-1 and J is TRBJ2-3; tentative D call: TRBD2 (5 bases). CDR3 bases: TGCGCCAGCAGCTTATGGACTCCGAGCACAGATACGCAGTATTTT. As protein: CASSLWTPSTDTQYF.